The sample holds one count of the clone carrying this T cell receptor beta chain. Through a sample-barcoded 5' primer and a J-beta primer mix, a second PCR was run for roughly 6 to 12 cycles. TCRdb used MiXCR to reprocess the 5' RACE reads, holding one entry per CDR3 protein. The table has roughly 1.4 million distinct CDR3 sequences, 55% to 75% seen once. The sample originates from a study of blood T cells in healthy people across ages. The CDR3 is made up of 12 amino acids. CDR1 is MNHEY and CDR2 is SVGAGI in the germline V gene. V was cut by 5 bases and J by 13 bases, with 15 bases left in between. The chain recombines TRBV6-5 with TRBJ2-1, with D unresolved. The TCR comes from a young man in good health. The specimen sequenced was blood. CDR3 sequence: CASSTPSQTQFF. CDR3 coding DNA: TGTGCCAGCAGTACGCCCTCTCAGACCCAGTTCTTC.